This T cell receptor (beta chain) was captured by sequencing in a study of beta chain features in type 1 diabetes. Overall study results and limits: Shorter TCRB CDR3s, moderately but significantly so, marked every one of the four CD4+ subsets in Type 1 diabetes patients. Possible PCR preference for shorter templates applied equally to patients and controls. Insertion counts at VDJ junctions were lower in type 1 diabetes patients, who also showed more deletions there.

The whole isolated RNA underwent reverse transcription, so sequencing captured expressed TCRB transcripts. This table comes from immunoSEQ multiplex PCR, and its TCRdb copy is limited to in-frame clones, with some not included. The data show around 240,000 clones, roughly 9.6% seen once. Trimming took 6 bases from V and 3 from J; bases not matched to a gene: 5. Germline V gene sequence: CDR1 KGHSH, CDR2 LQKENI. CDR3 length: 13 amino acids. A remark on this clone: Its antigen is currently unknown.

CD45RO/CCR7/CD25/CD127/CD95/CD27 separated CD4+ naive, central memory, regulatory and stem cell-like memory cells by sorting. What was sequenced was naive CD4+ T cells from blood. This clonotype was sampled from a woman between 18 and 29 years old in good health. The chain has TRBV18 and TRBJ2-7, with TRBD1 matching 7 bases. In DNA, the CDR3 is TGTGCCAGCTCGGAAAGACAGGGCTACGAGCAGTACTTC. This sequence encodes CASSERQGYEQYF.